These 17 T cell receptor beta chains came from one sample sequenced in a study of T-cell memory formation after mild COVID-19. In TCRdb, the 5' RACE reads were re-called with MiXCR into one record per CDR3 protein. The table has 250,000 to 350,000 distinct CDR3 sequences, around 16% seen once; the top ten hold roughly 25%. Specimen: PBMCs or a T cell subset sorted from them (not recorded which). The source is a man in his late teens or twenties who had mild COVID-19 (a few samples of this study predate the infection). Cell type and time point are not known.

This chain uses TRBV6-2 or TRBV6-3 with TRBJ1-1; no reliable D call. Germline lookup yields CDR1 MNHEY and CDR2 SVGEGT. The V end lost 4 bases, the J end lost 5 bases, and 11 bases lay between the germline ends. CDR3 length equals 13 residues. CDR3 residues: CASSSNRDTEAFF. The CDR3 coding sequence is TGTGCCAGCAGTTCTAATAGGGATACTGAAGCTTTCTTT.

The chain employs TRBV5-1 and TRBJ1-1; no clear D. This CDR3 is built from 13 residues. Germline loops: CDR1 SGHRS, CDR2 YFSETQ. Trimming removed 1 base at V and 3 bases at J, with 7 bases between. The CDR3 reads CASSLKGYTEAFF. CDR3 in DNA: TGCGCCAGCAGCTTGAAAGGGTACACTGAAGCTTTCTTT.

This clonotype was seen ten or more times. The V gene is TRBV7-3, the J gene TRBJ2-3, with 10 bases fitting TRBD1. Germline CDR1 SGHTA, CDR2 FQGTGA. The CDR3 extends over 15 amino acids. V lost 3 bases, J lost 4 bases, and 4 bases stayed unmatched. Here the CDR3 DNA reads TGTGCCAGCAGCTTCTCCGGGACAGGGGCAGATACGCAGTATTTT. Its translation is CASSFSGTGADTQYF.

This clonotype was seen a few times. The chain has TRBV29-1 and TRBJ2-5; 7 bases agree with TRBD1. Trimming removed 6 bases from V and 4 bases from J; junction bases left unmatched: 8. The CDR3 has 13 amino acids. Germline values: CDR1 SQVTM, CDR2 ANQGSEA. Written as DNA, the CDR3 is TGCAGCGTCGTTAACAGGGGAGTAGAGACCCAGTACTTC. Protein: CSVVNRGVETQYF.

The chain links TRBV28 to TRBJ2-1, with 12 positions matching TRBD2. The CDR3 loop spans 15 amino acids. The V gene's germline CDR1 is MDHEN and CDR2 SYDVKM. Trimming took 2 bases from V and 10 from J; bases not matched to a gene: 6. As DNA, the CDR3 is TGTGCCAGCAGTTTAATGACTAGCGGGGGCTTGGAGCAGTTCTTC. It encodes CASSLMTSGGLEQFF. The whole variable domain, filled in from reference TRBV28 and TRBJ2-1, reads DVKVTQSSRYLVKRTGEKVFLECVQDMDHENMFWYRQDPGLGLRLIYFSYDVKMKEKGDIPEGYSVSREKKERFSLILESASTNQTSMYLCASSLMTSGGLEQFFGPGTRLTVL.

This clonotype was counted a few times. CDR3 sequence: CSGGVAGDYEQYF. CDR3 in DNA: TGCAGCGGGGGTGTGGCAGGGGACTACGAGCAGTACTTC. V is TRBV20-1 and J is TRBJ2-7, with D perhaps matching TRBD1 or TRBD2 (6 bases each). Germline CDR1 and CDR2: DFQATT and SNEGSKA (reference sequence). The CDR3 length is 13 residues.

This chain uses TRBV5-1 with TRBJ2-5; the D gene could be TRBD1 or TRBD2 (5 bases each). This CDR3 spans 16 amino acids. Trimming shortened V by 0 bases and J by 4 bases, and 16 bases separated the two germline ends. Germline assignment: CDR1 SGHRS and CDR2 YFSETQ. CDR3 coding DNA: TGCGCCAGCAGCTTGGGGATTGGCAGGGACGGAGAGACCCAGTACTTC. Its translation: CASSLGIGRDGETQYF.

The chain joins TRBV28 to TRBJ1-1; TRBD1 matches 9 bases. With V trimmed by 8 bases and J by 4 bases, 5 bases remained unmatched. Germline lookup yields CDR1 MDHEN and CDR2 SYDVKM. This CDR3 is built from 13 residues. CDR3 sequence reads: CASETGQGTEAFF. Here the CDR3 DNA reads TGTGCCAGCGAGACGGGACAGGGCACTGAAGCTTTCTTT.

This chain uses TRBV2 with TRBJ2-5; no firm D call. The CDR3 is 14 residues long. V lost 3 bases, J lost 10 bases, and 18 bases lay in between. From germline, CDR1 is SNHLY and CDR2 FYNNEI. The CDR3 spells CASSDSLDDRYQYF. CDR3 DNA: TGTGCCAGCAGTGATTCGCTAGACGATCGGTACCAGTACTTC.

Only a few counts were recorded for this clonotype. V is TRBV18 and J is TRBJ2-2; no reliable D call. CDR3 length equals 16 residues. V was cut by 3 bases and J by 5 bases, with 16 bases left in between. CDR1 and CDR2 (germline): KGHSH, LQKENI. CDR3 region: CASSPTGVKRTGELFF. The CDR3, as DNA: TGTGCCAGCTCACCCACTGGGGTGAAGAGGACCGGGGAGCTGTTTTTT. Based on the CDR3 plus reference TRBV18 and TRBJ2-2, the full variable domain is NAGVMQNPRHLVRRRGQEARLRCSPMKGHSHVYWYRQLPEEGLKFMVYLQKENIIDESGMPKERFSAEFPKEGPSILRIQQVVRGDSAAYFCASSPTGVKRTGELFFGEGSRLTVL.

J is TRBJ2-2 and V is TRBV7-6; no definite D call. Germline loops: CDR1 SGHVS, CDR2 FNYEAQ. CDR3 length: 15 residues. V was cut by 5 bases and J by 2 bases, with 12 bases left in between. The chain's CDR3 is CASSTRNYNTGELFF. DNA for the CDR3: TGTGCCAGCAGCACCAGGAACTATAACACCGGGGAGCTGTTTTTT.

This clonotype appeared a few times. The rearrangement links TRBV28 to TRBJ1-5; TRBD1 agrees at 10 bases. Germline loops: CDR1 MDHEN, CDR2 SYDVKM. The V gene end was trimmed by 3 bases and the J gene end by 6 bases; junction bases not matched to a gene: 5. The CDR3 has 15 amino acids. This CDR3 is CASSFDRGLGQPQHF. The CDR3, as DNA: TGTGCCAGCAGTTTCGACAGGGGGCTTGGTCAGCCCCAGCATTTT. Full variable domain (remainder filled in from reference TRBV28 and TRBJ1-5): DVKVTQSSRYLVKRTGEKVFLECVQDMDHENMFWYRQDPGLGLRLIYFSYDVKMKEKGDIPEGYSVSREKKERFSLILESASTNQTSMYLCASSFDRGLGQPQHFGDGTRLSIL.

The sample holds a few counts of this clonotype. The V and J genes are TRBV5-6 and TRBJ2-7, with 10 bases that match TRBD1. The length of the CDR3 is 17 residues. CDR1 and CDR2 (germline): SGHDT, YYEEEE. After removal of 4 bases from V and 4 bases from J, the junction contained 14 bases not matched to a gene. The CDR3 reads CASSAGGPGQGTYEQYV. CDR3 sequence (DNA): TGTGCCAGCAGCGCCGGGGGCCCGGGACAGGGGACTTACGAGCAGTACGTC.

In this sample, this clonotype turned up many times. The chain couples TRBV5-1 to TRBJ2-5; 9 positions agree with TRBD2. The ends lost 4 bases at V and 5 bases at J; junction bases unmatched: 6. CDR3 length: 14 amino acids. Germline V gene sequence: CDR1 SGHRS, CDR2 YFSETQ. The CDR3 bases are TGCGCCAGCAGCCTCGGACTAGCGAGGGAGACCCAGTACTTC. This sequence encodes CASSLGLARETQYF.

This clonotype was recorded once. The chain is built from TRBV6-2 or TRBV6-3 and TRBJ2-7; no firm D call. V lost 4 bases, J lost 2 bases, and 9 bases lay in between. Germline V gene data show CDR1 as MNHEY and CDR2 as SVGEGT. This CDR3 is built from 13 residues. The CDR3 is CASSSTVPYEQYV. In nucleotides, the CDR3 is TGTGCCAGCAGTTCCACGGTTCCCTACGAGCAGTACGTC.

This rearrangement joins TRBV5-1 to TRBJ2-5, with D perhaps TRBD1 or TRBD2 (5 bases each). Deletions cut 6 bases from V and 5 bases from J, with 23 bases between. This CDR3 is 16 amino acids long. The germline V gene encodes CDR1 SGHRS and CDR2 YFSETQ. CDR3 nucleotide sequence: TGCGCCAGCACTCTCCAGGGTCCAGCCCGAGGGGAGACCCAGTACTTC. This sequence encodes CASTLQGPARGETQYF.

This clonotype was seen a handful of times. The chain recombines TRBV6-6 with TRBJ1-2; D remains ambiguous. Germline CDR1 MNHNY, CDR2 SVGAGI (reference sequence). This CDR3 contains 11 residues. V was pared by 6 bases and J by 7 bases, with 9 bases between. The CDR3 here is CASSQGRGYTF. The CDR3 region has the DNA TGTGCCAGCAGCCAAGGTCGTGGCTACACCTTC.